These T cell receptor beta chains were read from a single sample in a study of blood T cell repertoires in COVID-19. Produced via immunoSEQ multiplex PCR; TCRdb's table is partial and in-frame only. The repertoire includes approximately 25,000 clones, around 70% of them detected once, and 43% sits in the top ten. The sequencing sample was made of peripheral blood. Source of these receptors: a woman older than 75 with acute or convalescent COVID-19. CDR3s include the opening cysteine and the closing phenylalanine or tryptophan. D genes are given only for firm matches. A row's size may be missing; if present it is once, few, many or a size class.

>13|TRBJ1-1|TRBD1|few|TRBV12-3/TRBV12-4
CASSLDQGAPAFF
TGTGCCAGCAGTTTAGACCAGGGGGCGCCAGCTTTCTTT
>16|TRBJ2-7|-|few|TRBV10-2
CASSDPPGGGTYEQYF
TGCGCCAGCAGTGACCCCCCAGGAGGAGGAACCTACGAGCAGTACTTC
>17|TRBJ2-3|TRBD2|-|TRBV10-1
CASKRRLAGHSTDTQYF
TGCGCCAGCAAAAGGCGGCTAGCGGGCCACAGCACAGATACGCAGTATTTT
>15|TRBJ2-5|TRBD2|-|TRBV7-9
CASSLVTSGKETQYF
TGTGCCAGCAGCTTAGTAACTAGCGGGAAAGAGACCCAGTACTTC
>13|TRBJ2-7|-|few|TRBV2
CASRSDRGYEQYF
TGTGCCAGCAGATCCGACCGGGGCTACGAGCAGTACTTC
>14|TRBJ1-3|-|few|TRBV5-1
CASSLRDTGHTIYF
TGCGCCAGCAGCTTACGGGACACCGGCCACACCATATATTTT
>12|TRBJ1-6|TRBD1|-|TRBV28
CANGQGNSPLHF
TGTGCCAACGGACAGGGGAACTCACCCCTCCACTTT
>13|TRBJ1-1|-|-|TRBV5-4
CASRDGVRNEAFF
TGTGCCAGCAGGGACGGGGTTAGGAATGAAGCTTTCTTT
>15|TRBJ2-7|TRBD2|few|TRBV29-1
CSVWSAGGLGYEQYF
TGCAGCGTCTGGTCAGCGGGAGGTCTTGGGTACGAGCAGTACTTC
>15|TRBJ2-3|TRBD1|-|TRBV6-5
CASSQGQGSTDTQYF
TGTGCCAGCAGCCAGGGACAGGGAAGCACAGATACGCAGTATTTT
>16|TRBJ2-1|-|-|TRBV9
CASSGGSGYTYNEQFF
TGTGCCAGCAGCGGGGGTTCGGGGTACACCTACAATGAGCAGTTCTTC